This is a list of T cell receptor beta chains from one sample in a study of spatial heterogeneity in lung cancer. TCRdb fed the 5' RACE reads into MiXCR, producing one record per CDR3 protein. The data hold some 120,000 distinct CDR3 sequences, with 10% to 15% observed a single time. This sample comprised PBMCs, obtained at follow-up. The receptors shown here come from a male donor with early-stage non-small cell lung cancer. Both conserved end residues are part of each CDR3. The D gene is left open where the match is weak. Clone size is not always given. Where it is, it says once, few, many or a class for expanded clones.

>NA|few|TRBV12-3/TRBV12-4|TRBJ2-1
CASSQDTLDEQFF
TGTGCCAGCAGCCAGGACACCTTGGATGAGCAGTTCTTC
>TRBD2|many|TRBV7-2|TRBJ2-7
CASSRGTSPYSYEQYF
TGTGCCAGCAGCCGGGGGACTAGCCCCTACTCCTACGAGCAGTACTTC
>TRBD1|many|TRBV7-2|TRBJ1-2
CASSLTGGDYGYTF
TGTGCCAGCAGCTTGACAGGGGGAGACTATGGCTACACCTTC
>TRBD1|NA|TRBV6-5|TRBJ1-2
CASSQDRGNGYTF
TGTGCCAGCAGTCAGGACAGGGGGAATGGCTACACCTTC
>NA|NA|TRBV5-1|TRBJ1-1
CASSLMGVPNTEAFF
TGCGCCTCCTCCTTGATGGGGGTCCCGAACACTGAAGCTTTCTTT
>TRBD1|many|TRBV6-4|TRBJ1-5
CASSAGTGTQPQHF
TGTGCCAGCAGTGCCGGGACAGGGACTCAGCCCCAGCATTTT
>NA|NA|TRBV4-1|TRBJ2-3
CASSQETRGDTQYF
TGCGCCAGCAGCCAAGAGACTAGGGGGGATACGCAGTATTTT
>NA|many|TRBV2|TRBJ1-1
CASSNPRGLRTEAFF
TGTGCCAGCAGCAATCCCAGGGGCTTGAGGACTGAAGCTTTCTTT
>NA|many|TRBV28|TRBJ2-5
CASSPAGEETQYF
TGTGCCAGCAGCCCGGCAGGGGAAGAGACCCAGTACTTC
>TRBD2|many|TRBV9|TRBJ2-1
CASSVVPQLAGKYNEQFF
TGTGCCAGCAGCGTAGTCCCCCAACTAGCGGGGAAATACAATGAGCAGTTCTTC
>TRBD1|few|TRBV6-6|TRBJ1-2
CASSPQGADYGYTF
TGTGCCAGCAGTCCCCAGGGGGCTGACTATGGCTACACCTTC
>TRBD1|NA|TRBV11-2|TRBJ2-7
CASSSGTESYEQYF
TGTGCCAGCAGCTCCGGGACAGAGAGCTACGAGCAGTACTTC
>NA|few|TRBV12-3/TRBV12-4|TRBJ1-1
CASSLSWDTEAFF
TGTGCCAGCAGTTTAAGTTGGGACACTGAAGCTTTCTTT
>TRBD1|NA|TRBV7-8|TRBJ1-5
CASSAGTGGAGQPQHF
TGTGCCAGCAGCGCGGGGACAGGGGGCGCCGGGCAGCCCCAGCATTTT
>TRBD2|NA|TRBV11-2|TRBJ2-7
CASSPASGGSSYEQYF
TGTGCCAGCAGCCCAGCTAGCGGGGGCAGCTCCTACGAGCAGTACTTC
>NA|few|TRBV24-1|TRBJ2-2
CATSDPGDGNTGELFF
TGTGCCACCAGTGATCCTGGGGACGGAAACACCGGGGAGCTGTTTTTT
>NA|many|TRBV20-1|TRBJ1-2
CSAPPREGNGYTF
TGCAGTGCCCCCCCCAGGGAAGGTAATGGCTACACCTTC
>TRBD1|NA|TRBV5-1|TRBJ2-2
CASSFRTGGNTGELFF
TGCGCCAGCAGTTTCCGGACAGGGGGCAATACCGGGGAGCTGTTTTTT
>TRBD2|few|TRBV7-9|TRBJ2-5
CASSPGTSGDQETQYF
TGTGCCAGCAGCCCCGGGACTAGCGGGGACCAAGAGACCCAGTACTTC
>NA|few|TRBV29-1|TRBJ2-7
CSVVGRRGTYEQYF
TGCAGCGTTGTGGGCAGAAGGGGGACCTACGAGCAGTACTTC
>TRBD2|NA|TRBV20-1|TRBJ2-3
CGAKSPGLAELRTDTQYF
TGCGGTGCCAAATCTCCGGGACTAGCGGAACTCCGCACAGATACGCAGTATTTT
>NA|many|TRBV20-1|TRBJ2-2
CSALAGTGELFF
TGCAGTGCTCTGGCGGGGACCGGGGAGCTGTTTTTT
>TRBD1|many|TRBV6-2/TRBV6-3|TRBJ2-7
CASSYPDRSNGQYF
TGTGCCAGCAGCTACCCGGACAGGTCCAATGGGCAGTACTTC
>TRBD1|NA|TRBV19|TRBJ1-2
CASTYRGGYTF
TGTGCCAGTACCTACAGGGGTGGCTACACCTTC
>NA|many|TRBV7-2|TRBJ1-6
CASSLVDTAGSPLHF
TGTGCCAGCAGCTTAGTAGACACCGCGGGATCACCCCTCCACTTT
>NA|many|TRBV12-3/TRBV12-4|TRBJ1-6
CASSFTRGNSPLHF
TGTGCCAGCAGTTTCACCAGGGGAAATTCACCCCTCCACTTT
>NA|few|TRBV3-1|TRBJ2-2
CASTPPGNTGELFF
TGTGCCAGCACCCCGCCAGGGAACACCGGGGAGCTGTTTTTT
>TRBD1|many|TRBV7-6|TRBJ1-5
CASSLEGAGGNQPQHF
TGTGCCAGCAGCTTAGAGGGGGCAGGTGGCAATCAGCCCCAGCATTTT
>NA|few|TRBV18|TRBJ2-7
CASSPSTGPSSYEQYF
TGTGCCAGCTCACCATCTACAGGGCCCAGCTCCTACGAGCAGTACTTC
>NA|NA|TRBV20-1|TRBJ1-4
CSARLGGDEKLFF
TGCAGTGCTAGATTGGGTGGGGATGAAAAACTGTTTTTT
>NA|many|TRBV6-2/TRBV6-3|TRBJ2-7
CASSYSGDIFYEQYF
TGTGCCAGCAGTTACTCTGGGGACATCTTCTACGAGCAGTACTTC
>TRBD2|few|TRBV9|TRBJ2-3
CASSLAGRTDTQYF
TGTGCCAGCAGCTTAGCGGGGCGCACAGATACGCAGTATTTT
>NA|NA|TRBV12-3/TRBV12-4|TRBJ1-1
CASSFWYNTEAFF
TGTGCCAGCAGTTTCTGGTATAACACTGAAGCTTTCTTT
>NA|few|TRBV12-3/TRBV12-4|TRBJ1-1
CASTEREGLPRRTEAFF
TGTGCCAGCACCGAAAGGGAGGGGCTACCCAGGAGGACTGAAGCTTTCTTT
>NA|NA|TRBV2|TRBJ2-2
CASSERTHNTGELFF
TGTGCCAGCAGTGAACGTACGCATAACACCGGGGAGCTGTTTTTT
>TRBD2|NA|TRBV3-1|TRBJ2-5
CASSQAIKLAGGVETQYF
TGTGCCAGCAGCCAAGCTATAAAACTAGCGGGGGGTGTCGAGACCCAGTACTTC
>NA|many|TRBV3-1|TRBJ2-3
CASSPKTYTDTQYF
TGTGCCAGCAGCCCCAAGACGTACACAGATACGCAGTATTTT
>TRBD1|NA|TRBV19|TRBJ2-7
CASSTIGTAYEQYF
TGTGCCAGTAGTACAATAGGGACAGCATACGAGCAGTACTTC
>TRBD2|many|TRBV4-2|TRBJ2-3
CASSQGLADTQYF
TGTGCCAGCAGCCAGGGACTAGCAGATACGCAGTATTTT
>NA|NA|TRBV7-9|TRBJ2-5
CASSPTGRRETQYF
TGTGCCAGCAGCCCCACAGGGAGAAGAGAGACCCAGTACTTC
>TRBD2|NA|TRBV4-3|TRBJ2-4
CASSPIAGGPGNIQYF
TGCGCCAGCAGCCCCATAGCGGGGGGGCCGGGAAACATTCAGTACTTC
>NA|many|TRBV7-3|TRBJ2-3
CASSLIVRGGEDTQYF
TGTGCCAGCAGCTTAATAGTGCGTGGAGGAGAAGATACGCAGTATTTT
>NA|many|TRBV9|TRBJ2-5
CASSVSWTTTETQYF
TGTGCCAGCAGCGTAAGTTGGACGACTACAGAGACCCAGTACTTC
>TRBD1|many|TRBV5-4|TRBJ2-2
CASSPRDRGQGELFF
TGTGCCAGCAGCCCCCGGGACAGGGGGCAGGGGGAGCTGTTTTTT
>TRBD1|NA|TRBV7-2|TRBJ2-3
CASSSQGAADTQYF
TGTGCCAGCAGCTCACAGGGGGCTGCAGATACGCAGTATTTT
>NA|many|TRBV5-1|TRBJ2-7
CASSLGVPDGEQYF
TGCGCCAGCAGCTTGGGGGTGCCGGACGGCGAGCAGTACTTC
>TRBD1|many|TRBV5-1|TRBJ2-1
CASSLTGTGLNEQFF
TGCGCCAGCAGCCTAACCGGGACAGGGTTGAATGAGCAGTTCTTC